This TCR beta chain was documented in a study of blood T cell repertoires in COVID-19. The wider study: T cells, B-cell-depleted T cells, or PBMCs supplied cDNA or gDNA.

The germline V gene encodes CDR1 WSHSY and CDR2 SAAADI. V trimming: 4 bases; J trimming: 4 bases; junction bases outside the gene matches: 1. The CDR3 is 13 residues long. Only in-frame clones appear in the TCRdb table, and some are missing; sequencing was by immunoSEQ multiplex PCR. The table has about 100,000 clones, 70% to 90% seen once. This rearrangement joins TRBV10-2 to TRBJ1-5, with 7 bases lining up with TRBD1. The sequenced sample was peripheral blood. The receptor was derived from a human donor in a cohort sampled during active COVID-19. CDR3 nucleotide sequence: TGCGCCAGCAGTGCGACAGGGAATCAGCCCCAGCATTTT. Protein product: CASSATGNQPQHF.